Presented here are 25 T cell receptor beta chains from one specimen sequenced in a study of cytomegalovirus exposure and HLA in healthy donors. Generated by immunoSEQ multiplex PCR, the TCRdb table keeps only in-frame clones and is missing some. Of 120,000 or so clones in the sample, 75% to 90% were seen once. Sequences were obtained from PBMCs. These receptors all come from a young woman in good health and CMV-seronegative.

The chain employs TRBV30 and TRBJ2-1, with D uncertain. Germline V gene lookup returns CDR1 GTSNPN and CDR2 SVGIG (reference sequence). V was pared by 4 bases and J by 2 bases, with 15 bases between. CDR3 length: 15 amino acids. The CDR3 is CAWKETHRAYNEQFF. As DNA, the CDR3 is TGTGCCTGGAAAGAGACCCACCGGGCCTACAATGAGCAGTTCTTC. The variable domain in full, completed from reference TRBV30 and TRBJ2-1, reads SQTIHQWPATLVQPVGSPLSLECTVEGTSNPNLYWYRQAAGRGLQLLFYSVGIGQISSEVPQNLSASRPQDRQFILSSKKLLLSDSGFYLCAWKETHRAYNEQFFGPGTRLTVL.

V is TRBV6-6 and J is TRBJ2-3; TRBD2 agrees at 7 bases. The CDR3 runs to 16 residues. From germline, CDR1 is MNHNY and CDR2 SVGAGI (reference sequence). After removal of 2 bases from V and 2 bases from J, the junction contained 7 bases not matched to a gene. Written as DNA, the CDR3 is TGTGCCAGCAGTTACGTCGGAGGGAGGGCCACAGATACGCAGTATTTT. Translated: CASSYVGGRATDTQYF.

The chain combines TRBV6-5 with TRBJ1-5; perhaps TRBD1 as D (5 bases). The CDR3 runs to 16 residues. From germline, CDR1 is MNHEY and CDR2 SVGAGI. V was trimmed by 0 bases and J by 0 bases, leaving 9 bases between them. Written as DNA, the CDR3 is TGTGCCAGCAGTTACTCCGGGGGGGATAGCAATCAGCCCCAGCATTTT. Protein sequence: CASSYSGGDSNQPQHF.

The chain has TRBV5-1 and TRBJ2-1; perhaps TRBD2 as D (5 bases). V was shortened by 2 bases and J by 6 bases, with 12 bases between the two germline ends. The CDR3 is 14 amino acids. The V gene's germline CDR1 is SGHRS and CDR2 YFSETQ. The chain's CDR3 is CASSFGGLGNEQFF. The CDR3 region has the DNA TGCGCCAGCAGCTTCGGCGGGCTTGGCAATGAGCAGTTCTTC.

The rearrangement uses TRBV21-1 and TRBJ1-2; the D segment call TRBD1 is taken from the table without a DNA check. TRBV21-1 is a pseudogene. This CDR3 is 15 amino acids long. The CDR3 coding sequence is TGTGCCAGCATTCGGACAGGGCCTCTCTTCTATGGCTACACCTTC. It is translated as CASIRTGPLFYGYTF.

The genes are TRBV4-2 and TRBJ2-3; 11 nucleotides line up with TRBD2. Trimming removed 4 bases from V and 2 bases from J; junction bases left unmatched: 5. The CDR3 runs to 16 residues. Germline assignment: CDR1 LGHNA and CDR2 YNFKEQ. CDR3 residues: CASSPTSGGATDTQYF. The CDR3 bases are TGTGCCAGCAGCCCAACTAGCGGGGGAGCCACAGATACGCAGTATTTT.

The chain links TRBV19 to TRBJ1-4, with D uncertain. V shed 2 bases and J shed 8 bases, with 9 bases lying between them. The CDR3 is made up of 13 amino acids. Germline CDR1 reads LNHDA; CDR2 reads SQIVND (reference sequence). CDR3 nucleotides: TGTGCCAGTAGTATACGAGGTTGGGAAAAACTGTTTTTT. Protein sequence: CASSIRGWEKLFF.

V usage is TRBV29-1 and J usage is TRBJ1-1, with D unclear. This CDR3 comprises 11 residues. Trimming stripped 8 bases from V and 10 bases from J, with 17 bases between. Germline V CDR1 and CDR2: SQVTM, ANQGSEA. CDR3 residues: CSSLVSNGAFF. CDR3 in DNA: TGCAGCTCGTTAGTGTCTAACGGAGCTTTCTTT.

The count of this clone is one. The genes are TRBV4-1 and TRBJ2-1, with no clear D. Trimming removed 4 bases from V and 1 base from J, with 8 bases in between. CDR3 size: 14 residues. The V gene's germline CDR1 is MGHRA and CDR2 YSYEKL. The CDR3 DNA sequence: TGCGCCAGCAGCCCTAAAGATTCCTACAATGAGCAGTTCTTC. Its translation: CASSPKDSYNEQFF.

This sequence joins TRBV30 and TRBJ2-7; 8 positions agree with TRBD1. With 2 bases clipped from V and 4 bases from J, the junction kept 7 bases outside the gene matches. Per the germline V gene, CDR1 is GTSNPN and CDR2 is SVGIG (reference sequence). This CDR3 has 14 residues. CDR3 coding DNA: TGTGCCTGGAGTTCCCTGGGACAGGATTACGAGCAGTACTTC. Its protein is CAWSSLGQDYEQYF.

For the CDR3, the DNA is TGTGCCAGCAGCTTAGAGTGGGAGGGCACAGATACGCAGTATTTT. Protein sequence: CASSLEWEGTDTQYF. J is TRBJ2-3 and V is TRBV11-1; a weak D match, TRBD2 (6 bases). The CDR3 has 15 amino acids. Germline CDR1 SGHAT, CDR2 FQDESV (reference sequence). Trimming stripped 1 base from V and 1 base from J, with 9 bases between. The full variable domain, rest sourced from reference TRBV11-1 and TRBJ2-3, is EAEVAQSPRYKITEKSQAVAFWCDPISGHATLYWYRQILGQGPELLVQFQDESVVDDSQLPKDRFSAERLKGVDSTLKIQPAELGDSAMYLCASSLEWEGTDTQYFGPGTRLTVL.

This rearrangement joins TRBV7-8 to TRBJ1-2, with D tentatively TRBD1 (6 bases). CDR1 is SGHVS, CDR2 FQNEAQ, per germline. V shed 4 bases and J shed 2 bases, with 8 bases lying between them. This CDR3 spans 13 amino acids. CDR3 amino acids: CASSSTGNYGYTF. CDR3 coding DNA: TGTGCCAGCAGCTCCACAGGGAACTATGGCTACACCTTC. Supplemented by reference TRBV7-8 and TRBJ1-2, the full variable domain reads GAGVSQSPRYKVAKRGQDVALRCDPISGHVSLFWYQQALGQGPEFLTYFQNEAQLDKSGLPSDRFFAERPEGSVSTLKIQRTQQEDSAVYLCASSSTGNYGYTFGSGTRLTVV.

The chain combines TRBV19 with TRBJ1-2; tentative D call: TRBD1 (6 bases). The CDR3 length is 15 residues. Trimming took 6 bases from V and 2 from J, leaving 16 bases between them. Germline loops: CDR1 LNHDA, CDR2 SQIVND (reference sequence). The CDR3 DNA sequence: TGTGCCAGTAGCGAAACAGGGCCGCGGAACTATGGCTACACCTTC. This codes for CASSETGPRNYGYTF.

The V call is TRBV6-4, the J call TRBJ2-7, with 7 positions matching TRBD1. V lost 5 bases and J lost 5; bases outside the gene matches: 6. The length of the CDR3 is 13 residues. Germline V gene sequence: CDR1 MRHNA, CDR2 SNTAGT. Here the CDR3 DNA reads TGTGCCAGCAGTCCCCGACAGGGAGACGAGCAGTACTTC. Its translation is CASSPRQGDEQYF.

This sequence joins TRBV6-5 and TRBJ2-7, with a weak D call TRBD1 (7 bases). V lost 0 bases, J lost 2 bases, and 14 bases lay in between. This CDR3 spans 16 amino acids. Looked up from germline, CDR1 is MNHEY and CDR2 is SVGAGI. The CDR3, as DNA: TGTGCCAGCAGTTACTCGGGGGGACAGACTACCTACGAGCAGTACTTC. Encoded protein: CASSYSGGQTTYEQYF.

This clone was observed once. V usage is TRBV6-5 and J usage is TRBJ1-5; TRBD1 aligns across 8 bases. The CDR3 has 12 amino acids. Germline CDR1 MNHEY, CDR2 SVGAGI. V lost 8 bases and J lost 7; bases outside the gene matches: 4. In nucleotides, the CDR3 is TGTGCCAGCGACAGGGGCGGACAGCCCCAGCATTTT. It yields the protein CASDRGGQPQHF.

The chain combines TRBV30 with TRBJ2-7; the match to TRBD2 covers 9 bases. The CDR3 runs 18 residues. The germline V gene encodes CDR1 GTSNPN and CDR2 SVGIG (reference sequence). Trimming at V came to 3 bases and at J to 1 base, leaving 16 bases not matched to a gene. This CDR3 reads CAWSLLRGKGLASYEQYF. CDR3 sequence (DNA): TGTGCCTGGAGCCTCCTGCGGGGGAAGGGACTAGCTTCCTACGAGCAGTACTTC.

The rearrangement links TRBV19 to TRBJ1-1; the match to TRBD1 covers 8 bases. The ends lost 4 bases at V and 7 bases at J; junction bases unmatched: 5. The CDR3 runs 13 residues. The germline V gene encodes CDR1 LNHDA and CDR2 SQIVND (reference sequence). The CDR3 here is CASSRTGSSEAFF. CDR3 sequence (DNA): TGTGCCAGTAGTAGGACAGGGAGTAGTGAAGCTTTCTTT.

This CDR3 is CAWCDPRGGIHEQYF. In DNA form, the CDR3 reads TGTGCCTGGTGCGACCCTCGGGGGGGGATCCACGAGCAGTACTTC. The V gene is TRBV30, the J gene TRBJ2-7, with 8 bases matching TRBD2. Germline V gene data show CDR1 as GTSNPN and CDR2 as SVGIG (reference sequence). This CDR3 has 15 amino acids. The V segment lost 5 bases and the J segment 5 bases; nucleotides outside the gene matches: 14.

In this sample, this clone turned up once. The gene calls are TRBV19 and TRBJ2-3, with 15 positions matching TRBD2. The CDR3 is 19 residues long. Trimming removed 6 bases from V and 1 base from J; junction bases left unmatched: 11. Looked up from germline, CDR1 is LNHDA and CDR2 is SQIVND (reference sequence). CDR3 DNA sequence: TGTGCCAGTAGCCCGGGACTAGCGGGAGGCGCAGTGGGCACAGATACGCAGTATTTT. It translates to CASSPGLAGGAVGTDTQYF.

For the CDR3, the DNA is TGTGCCAGCAGTCACAGGGGCTCGAGGGAAACCCAGTACTTC. Protein product: CASSHRGSRETQYF. The chain is built from TRBV7-9 and TRBJ2-5, with 7 positions matching TRBD1. The CDR3 sequence is 14 residues long. Trimming cost V 6 bases and J 8 bases; bases outside gene matches: 12. CDR1 and CDR2 from the germline V gene are SEHNR and FQNEAQ (reference sequence).

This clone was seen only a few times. The CDR3 here is CASSQNRYQPQHF. CDR3 nucleotide sequence: TGTGCCAGTAGCCAAAACAGATATCAGCCCCAGCATTTT. This chain connects TRBV19 to TRBJ1-5; D is unclear. The V gene's germline CDR1 is LNHDA and CDR2 SQIVND (reference sequence). V was trimmed by 6 bases and J by 5 bases, leaving 11 bases between them. This CDR3 has 13 amino acids.

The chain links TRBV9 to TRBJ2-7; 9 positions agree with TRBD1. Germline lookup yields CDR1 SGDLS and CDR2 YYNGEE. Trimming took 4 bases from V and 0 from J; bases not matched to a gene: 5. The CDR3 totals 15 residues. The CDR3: CASSSGTGFSYEQYF. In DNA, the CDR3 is TGTGCCAGCAGCTCCGGGACAGGGTTCTCCTACGAGCAGTACTTC. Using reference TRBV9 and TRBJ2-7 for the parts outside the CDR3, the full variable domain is DSGVTQTPKHLITATGQRVTLRCSPRSGDLSVYWYQQSLDQGLQFLIQYYNGEERAKGNILERFSAQQFPDLHSELNLSSLELGDSALYFCASSSGTGFSYEQYFGPGTRLTVT.

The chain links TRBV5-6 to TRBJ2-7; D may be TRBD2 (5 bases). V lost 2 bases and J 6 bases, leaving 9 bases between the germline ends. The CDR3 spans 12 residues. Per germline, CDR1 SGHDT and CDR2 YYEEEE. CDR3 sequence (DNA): TGTGCCAGCAGCTTAGGCGGGCGCGAGCAGTACTTC. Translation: CASSLGGREQYF.

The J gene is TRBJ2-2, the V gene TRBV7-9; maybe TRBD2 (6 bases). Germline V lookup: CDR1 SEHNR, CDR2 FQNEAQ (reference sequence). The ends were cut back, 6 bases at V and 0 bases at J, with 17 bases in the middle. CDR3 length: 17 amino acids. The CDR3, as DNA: TGTGCCAGCAGAGGAGTGGGCGGCGGGGCGAACACCGGGGAGCTGTTTTTT. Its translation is CASRGVGGGANTGELFF. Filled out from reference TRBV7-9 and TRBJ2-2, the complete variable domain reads DTGVSQNPRHKITKRGQNVTFRCDPISEHNRLYWYRQTLGQGPEFLTYFQNEAQLEKSRLLSDRFSAERPKGSFSTLEIQRTEQGDSAMYLCASRGVGGGANTGELFFGEGSRLTVL.